This is a list of T cell receptor beta chains from one sample in a study of T cells in localized non-small cell lung cancer. Using immunoSEQ multiplex PCR, the repertoire was profiled, and TCRdb retains in-frame clones only, with some absent. The top ten clones hold more than 15% of a sample with roughly 2,000 clones, 20% to 25% of them seen once. The sequenced sample was normal lung tissue next to the tumor, obtained before any cancer treatment. The receptors here all came from a man aged 35-69 years with stage I squamous cell lung carcinoma. CDR3s leave out the opening cysteine and the closing phenylalanine or tryptophan. The D gene is left open where the match is weak.

D gene	V gene	J gene	CDR3 protein
NA	TRBV4-1	TRBJ2-1	ASSQVGNEQF
TRBD1	TRBV10-2	TRBJ2-7	ASFRGRGDEQY
NA	TRBV11-3	TRBJ2-7	ASSPLHRDRKGYEQY
TRBD1	TRBV6-8	TRBJ2-7	ASSYSKPSGQSYEQY
NA	TRBV6-8	TRBJ1-1	ASSPTANTEAF
TRBD2	TRBV10-3	TRBJ2-5	AISESGTSAQETQY
TRBD2	TRBV6-8	TRBJ2-3	ASSYSLAGGTDTQY
NA	TRBV28	TRBJ1-5	ASSMLRAVSNQPQH
NA	TRBV4-1	TRBJ1-2	ASSQGFFLGGYT
NA	TRBV7-5	TRBJ1-2	ASSPDPEGYGYT
NA	TRBV6-8	TRBJ1-4	ASSYSTLGRNEKLF
TRBD1	TRBV6-8	TRBJ2-7	ASNRDRGRYEQY
NA	TRBV5-1	TRBJ2-2	ASSLVSNTGELF
TRBD1	TRBV5-1	TRBJ2-3	ASSSGQGRWDTQY
TRBD1	TRBV6-8	TRBJ1-1	ASSWRTGRFTEAF
NA	TRBV29-1	TRBJ2-7	SVELAKSSYEQY
NA	TRBV9	TRBJ2-7	ASSGGTGPSYEQY
TRBD1	TRBV11-3	TRBJ1-1	ASSLGQGMGTEAF
TRBD2	TRBV10-3	TRBJ2-5	ARRREGETQY
NA	TRBV15	TRBJ2-6	ATSRGLDSGANVLT
NA	TRBV19	TRBJ1-2	ASSMILGGSGYGYT
NA	TRBV2	TRBJ2-3	ASRTGLSLGTDTQY
TRBD1	TRBV11-3	TRBJ1-2	ASSQQSGTGYYGYT
NA	TRBV12-5	TRBJ1-1	ASTSRGREAF
NA	TRBV28	TRBJ2-3	ASSTLRTGTRTQY
NA	TRBV19	TRBJ2-1	ASSIEGEQF
TRBD1	TRBV18	TRBJ1-4	ASSPLDGTDEKLF
TRBD1	TRBV6-8	TRBJ2-5	ASSSRDRGQETQY
TRBD1	TRBV9	TRBJ2-2	ASSPRDRATGELF
TRBD1	TRBV19	TRBJ1-4	ASTRTGSNEKLF
NA	TRBV9	TRBJ1-3	ASSLTGSGNTIY
TRBD2	TRBV9	TRBJ2-5	ASSVTSGSQETQY
NA	TRBV16	TRBJ2-3	ASSQLTSRTDTQY
NA	TRBV11-3	TRBJ1-2	ASSLGRGSYGYT
NA	TRBV10-2	TRBJ2-7	ASSDWQGRPYEQY
NA	TRBV28	TRBJ1-2	ASSLSRWTTGTNYGYT
NA	TRBV6-8	TRBJ2-5	AISLRGAQETQY
NA	TRBV11-3	TRBJ2-5	ASSLAGRGETQY
NA	TRBV11-3	TRBJ2-7	ASSFRPNSYEQY
NA	TRBV28	TRBJ1-5	ASRVSNQPQH
NA	TRBV28	TRBJ1-2	ASSYNIRFNYGYT
NA	TRBV11-3	TRBJ2-1	ASRRGGTNSYNEQF
NA	TRBV6-8	TRBJ1-2	ARSGKGGGYT
TRBD2	TRBV18	TRBJ2-3	ASSPGTSGRLGHADTQY
NA	TRBV9	TRBJ1-2	ASSVGVGSIYGYT
NA	TRBV29-1	TRBJ1-1	SVVSGGERTEAF
TRBD1	TRBV19	TRBJ2-5	ASSIENRGSPVQETQY
NA	TRBV9	TRBJ1-1	ASKRAMNTEAF
TRBD2	TRBV19	TRBJ2-1	ASNVSRAGGPGNEQF
NA	TRBV10-2	TRBJ1-6	ASSETGNSPLH
TRBD1	TRBV11-3	TRBJ2-5	ASSPDRGRVETQY
NA	TRBV7-5	TRBJ1-2	ASSLRHLPRSYT
NA	TRBV6-1	TRBJ1-5	ASSEASAGVGRSQPQH
TRBD2	TRBV11-3	TRBJ2-1	ASSLMREGQYEQF
TRBD1	TRBV11-3	TRBJ2-5	ASSSDFGQGEETQY